Below, 10 T cell receptor beta chains from the same sample are listed, as sequenced in a study of blood T cell repertoires in COVID-19. Here immunoSEQ multiplex PCR was the method, and the copy in TCRdb shows in-frame clones only, minus some. This repertoire shows around 250,000 clones, around 85% found once; its top ten account for about 1.9%. Sequencing was done on a sample of PBMCs or T cells enriched from blood (not recorded which). Receptors originate from a woman between 45 and 65 years old who had recovered from COVID-19.

This clone was detected a few times. The chain couples TRBV3-1 (or the pseudogene TRBV3-2) to TRBJ2-7, with TRBD1 matching over 7 bases. After removal of 4 bases from V and 4 bases from J, the junction contained 10 bases not matched to a gene. The CDR3 is 15 residues long. Looked up from germline, CDR1 is LGHDT and CDR2 is YNNKEL (reference sequence). CDR3 sequence reads: CASSPSPGQLYEQYF. The CDR3 DNA reads as TGTGCCAGCAGCCCGAGCCCGGGACAGCTATACGAGCAGTACTTC.

V is TRBV5-1 and J is TRBJ2-7, with D perhaps matching TRBD2 (8 bases). Germline assignment: CDR1 SGHRS and CDR2 YFSETQ. The V and J ends lost 7 bases and 4 bases respectively, with 18 bases between them. This CDR3 has 14 residues. Here the CDR3 reads CASREGTASYEQYF. CDR3 sequence (DNA): TGCGCCAGCCGGGAGGGGACAGCGAGTTACGAGCAGTACTTC.

The chain joins TRBV24-1 to TRBJ2-2; tentative D call: TRBD1 (6 bases). Trimming shortened V by 3 bases and J by 3 bases, and 13 bases separated the two germline ends. Germline CDR1 KGHDR, CDR2 SFDVKD. This CDR3 is built from 16 residues. The CDR3 loop reads CATSDGWAGDTGELFF. For the CDR3, the DNA is TGTGCCACCAGTGATGGGTGGGCAGGGGACACCGGGGAGCTGTTTTTT.

The chain employs TRBV7-9 and TRBJ2-5, with D unclear. V shed 1 base and J shed 4 bases, with 4 bases lying between them. The length of the CDR3 is 12 residues. Germline loops: CDR1 SEHNR, CDR2 FQNEAQ (reference sequence). In DNA form, the CDR3 reads TGTGCCAGCAGCTTAGTAGCAGAGACCCAGTACTTC. Protein: CASSLVAETQYF.

The chain employs TRBV27 and TRBJ2-3; weak D call: TRBD1 (6 bases). The CDR3 runs 18 residues. Germline assignment: CDR1 MNHEY and CDR2 SMNVEV (reference sequence). The V end lost 6 bases, the J end lost 1 base, and 23 bases lay between the germline ends. The chain's CDR3 is CASRRIRTAYRRTDTQYF. The CDR3 DNA sequence: TGTGCCAGCAGACGAATTCGGACAGCTTATCGACGCACAGATACGCAGTATTTT.

J is TRBJ2-1 and V is TRBV3-1 (or the pseudogene TRBV3-2), with 12 bases that match TRBD2. In germline, CDR1 is LGHDT, CDR2 YNNKEL (reference sequence). V lost 4 bases, J lost 7 bases, and 14 bases stayed unmatched. This CDR3 spans 18 amino acids. In DNA, the CDR3 is TGTGCCAGCAGCCCCTACCTAGCGGGAGGGTTTCGGGCGAATGAGCAGTTCTTC. Its protein product is CASSPYLAGGFRANEQFF.

This chain links TRBV2 with TRBJ2-2; no firm D call. The V gene lost 2 bases and the J gene lost 4 bases, with 5 bases spanning the gap. Germline assignment: CDR1 SNHLY and CDR2 FYNNEI. CDR3 length: 13 amino acids. CDR3 loop: CASSEQSTGELFF. Here the CDR3 DNA reads TGTGCCAGCAGTGAACAGTCCACCGGGGAGCTGTTTTTT.

The chain carries TRBV7-9 and TRBJ2-7, with D possibly TRBD2 on 6 matching bases. CDR1 is SEHNR, CDR2 FQNEAQ, per germline (reference sequence). Deletions cut 6 bases from V and 2 bases from J, with 14 bases between. This CDR3 region has 14 residues. The CDR3 region is CASSLGGRTYEQYF. The CDR3 region has the DNA TGTGCCAGCAGTCTTGGGGGGAGGACCTACGAGCAGTACTTC.

The count of this clone is one. This chain links TRBV5-4 with TRBJ2-1, with 10 bases lining up with TRBD2. From germline, CDR1 is SGHNT and CDR2 YYREEE (reference sequence). The V gene end was trimmed by 4 bases and the J gene end by 4 bases; junction bases not matched to a gene: 8. The CDR3 covers 16 residues. The CDR3 nucleotides read TGTGCCAGCAGCCCCACCGGGACTAGCGAATACAATGAGCAGTTCTTC. Translated, it gives CASSPTGTSEYNEQFF. The full variable domain, its missing parts supplied by reference TRBV5-4 and TRBJ2-1, is ETGVTQSPTHLIKTRGQQVTLRCSSQSGHNTVSWYQQALGQGPQFIFQYYREEENGRGNFPPRFSGLQFPNYSSELNVNALELDDSALYLCASSPTGTSEYNEQFFGPGTRLTVL.

J is TRBJ2-5 and V is TRBV25-1, with 7 bases fitting TRBD1. CDR1 and CDR2 (germline): MGHDK, SYGVNS. Germline trimming cut 1 base from V and 3 bases from J; bases unmatched to any gene: 5. The CDR3 loop spans 15 amino acids. CDR3 bases: TGTGCCAGCAGTGAATTAGACAGGGTAAAAGAGACCCAGTACTTC. This translates into CASSELDRVKETQYF.